These 20 T cell receptor beta chains were all obtained from the same sample, sequenced in a study of T cell responses to AZD1222 COVID-19 vaccine. TCRdb's table, derived via immunoSEQ multiplex PCR, lists solely in-frame clones and lacks some. The profile shows under 150,000 clones, about 90% of them singletons. Source: peripheral blood, taken 28 days after the second AZD1222 dose. These receptors came from an adult who received the AZD1222 COVID-19 vaccine.

J is TRBJ2-7 and V is TRBV27, with 7 nucleotides matching TRBD2. From germline, CDR1 is MNHEY and CDR2 SMNVEV (reference sequence). V shed 1 base and J 0 bases; nucleotides not matched to a gene: 6. This CDR3 has 16 residues. The CDR3 DNA sequence: TGTGCCAGCAGTTTATATACTAGCGAATCCTCCTACGAGCAGTACTTC. This gives the protein CASSLYTSESSYEQYF.

In nucleotides, the CDR3 is TGCGCCAGCAGTCAATCTAAGGGGGCGGACAGCAACAACCCGACCTACGAGCAGTACGTC. This translates into CASSQSKGADSNNPTYEQYV. This chain links TRBV23-1 with TRBJ2-7, with 7 bases that match TRBD1. TRBV23-1 is marked as an open reading frame, function uncertain. The CDR3 is made up of 20 amino acids. J was trimmed by 2 bases and V by 0 bases; bases with no gene match: 19.

This clone was observed once. The V gene is TRBV19, the J gene TRBJ1-4; TRBD1 might be the D (5 bases). This CDR3 region has 14 residues. From germline, CDR1 is LNHDA and CDR2 SQIVND (reference sequence). Trimming removed 8 bases at V and 0 bases at J, with 10 bases between. The CDR3 protein is CASLGGATNEKLFF. CDR3 nucleotide sequence: TGTGCCAGTCTCGGGGGGGCAACTAATGAAAAACTGTTTTTT.

This clone has just a few counts. The CDR3 loop reads CASSPGMWGYTF. In DNA, the CDR3 is TGTGCCAGCAGCCCCGGGATGTGGGGCTACACCTTC. This chain joins TRBV3-1 (or the pseudogene TRBV3-2) and TRBJ1-2, with unresolved D. Per the germline V gene, CDR1 is LGHDT and CDR2 is YNNKEL (reference sequence). The length of the CDR3 is 12 residues. The V gene lost 4 bases and the J gene lost 8 bases, with 11 bases spanning the gap.

The chain recombines TRBV5-1 with TRBJ1-1; maybe TRBD1 (6 bases). The V gene lost 6 bases and the J gene lost 3 bases, with 21 bases spanning the gap. CDR3 size: 16 residues. The V gene's germline CDR1 is SGHRS and CDR2 YFSETQ. The CDR3 loop is CASKPTGSGGDTEAFF. The CDR3 region has the DNA TGCGCCAGCAAACCTACGGGCTCCGGGGGCGACACTGAAGCTTTCTTT.

The rearrangement joins TRBV19 to TRBJ1-1; D gene ambiguous. V was pared by 3 bases and J by 5 bases, with 28 bases between. Germline CDR1 and CDR2: LNHDA and SQIVND (reference sequence). This CDR3 region has 19 residues. The CDR3: CASSIPVYFHTAGWTEAFF. The CDR3 DNA is TGTGCCAGTAGTATCCCAGTTTATTTCCATACGGCTGGGTGGACTGAAGCTTTCTTT. The full variable domain, with the rest looked up from reference TRBV19 and TRBJ1-1, is DGGITQSPKYLFRKEGQNVTLSCEQNLNHDAMYWYRQDPGQGLRLIYYSQIVNDFQKGDIAEGYSVSREKKESFPLTVTSAQKNPTAFYLCASSIPVYFHTAGWTEAFFGQGTRLTVV.

This clone was found a few times. This chain joins TRBV5-1 and TRBJ1-3, with 10 bases lining up with TRBD1. Germline CDR1 and CDR2: SGHRS and YFSETQ. This CDR3 is 16 amino acids long. J gave up 2 bases and V 2 bases, and 4 bases lay outside the gene matches. The CDR3 sequence is CASSFSGQGAGNTIYF. CDR3 DNA: TGCGCCAGCAGCTTCTCCGGACAGGGGGCTGGAAACACCATATATTTT.

The chain links TRBV15 to TRBJ1-4; D is perhaps TRBD1 (5 bases). CDR1 is LNHNV and CDR2 is YYDKDF in the germline V gene (reference sequence). The V end lost 0 bases, the J end lost 4 bases, and 12 bases lay between the germline ends. The CDR3 has 16 residues. CDR3 in DNA: TGTGCCACCAGCAGAGATCGGGGCACAGTTAATGAAAAACTGTTTTTT. Translating gives CATSRDRGTVNEKLFF.

The chain is built from TRBV18 and TRBJ1-1; tentatively, D is TRBD1 (5 bases). The V gene lost 6 bases and the J gene lost 3 bases, with 11 bases spanning the gap. The CDR3 extends over 13 amino acids. From germline, CDR1 is KGHSH and CDR2 LQKENI. The CDR3 DNA reads TGTGCCAGCTCCTCAGGACAAGACACTGAAGCTTTCTTT. Its protein product is CASSSGQDTEAFF.

A few counts support this clone. The V and J genes are TRBV9 and TRBJ1-1; no firm D call. This CDR3 comprises 14 residues. V dropped 0 bases and J dropped 1 base, with 7 bases sitting between them. Germline V lookup: CDR1 SGDLS, CDR2 YYNGEE. The CDR3 region is CASSVEVENTEAFF. Here the CDR3 DNA reads TGTGCCAGCAGCGTAGAGGTAGAGAACACTGAAGCTTTCTTT. Supplemented by reference TRBV9 and TRBJ1-1, the full variable domain reads DSGVTQTPKHLITATGQRVTLRCSPRSGDLSVYWYQQSLDQGLQFLIQYYNGEERAKGNILERFSAQQFPDLHSELNLSSLELGDSALYFCASSVEVENTEAFFGQGTRLTVV.

The chain employs TRBV19 and TRBJ1-1; D uncertain. Trimming removed 1 base at V and 10 bases at J, with 19 bases between. The length of the CDR3 is 15 residues. Germline loops: CDR1 LNHDA, CDR2 SQIVND (reference sequence). In DNA, the CDR3 is TGTGCCAGTAGTATAGGACTGCTGGGAATGGCTGGAGCTTTCTTT. Residues: CASSIGLLGMAGAFF.

The V and J genes are TRBV28 and TRBJ1-2, with D maybe TRBD1 (6 bases). Germline CDR1 MDHEN, CDR2 SYDVKM. Trimming stripped 7 bases from V and 8 bases from J, with 14 bases between. The CDR3 spans 12 residues. The CDR3 sequence is CASNTGWKGYTF. The CDR3 bases are TGTGCCAGCAATACAGGGTGGAAGGGCTACACCTTC.

The chain is built from TRBV30 and TRBJ1-1, with TRBD1 matching 8 bases. CDR3 length: 14 residues. V was pared by 3 bases and J by 6 bases, with 9 bases of the junction left unmatched. Germline V gives CDR1 GTSNPN, CDR2 SVGIG (reference sequence). CDR3 protein: CAWRLDREVAEAFF. The CDR3 DNA is TGTGCCTGGAGGCTGGACAGGGAGGTTGCTGAAGCTTTCTTT. Using reference TRBV30 and TRBJ1-1 for the parts outside the CDR3, the full variable domain is SQTIHQWPATLVQPVGSPLSLECTVEGTSNPNLYWYRQAAGRGLQLLFYSVGIGQISSEVPQNLSASRPQDRQFILSSKKLLLSDSGFYLCAWRLDREVAEAFFGQGTRLTVV.

The chain carries TRBV24-1 and TRBJ2-5; D not certain. CDR1 is KGHDR, CDR2 SFDVKD, per germline. The CDR3 is 18 amino acids. Trimming stripped 3 bases from V and 1 base from J, with 20 bases between. The CDR3 reads CATSDDFALDGSQETQYF. The DNA of the CDR3 is TGTGCCACCAGTGATGACTTCGCCTTGGACGGCTCCCAAGAGACCCAGTACTTC.

J is TRBJ1-3 and V is TRBV5-1; no clear D. CDR3 length: 15 residues. CDR1 SGHRS and CDR2 YFSETQ come from the germline V gene. Trimming took 3 bases from V and 0 from J, leaving 10 bases between them. The CDR3 region has the DNA TGCGCCAGCAGCTCGGACGGTTCCTCTGGAAACACCATATATTTT. Amino acids: CASSSDGSSGNTIYF.

This chain connects TRBV19 to TRBJ1-1; TRBD1 might be the D (5 bases). This CDR3 is 19 amino acids long. CDR1 is LNHDA, CDR2 SQIVND, per germline (reference sequence). The germline V and J ends were trimmed by 9 bases and 4 bases, with 33 bases remaining between them. The CDR3 DNA sequence: TGTGCCAGCCCGAGTAGGGGATTCGAGGGGAGTTTGAGATGCACTGAAGCTTTCTTT. Its translation: CASPSRGFEGSLRCTEAFF.

The rearrangement links TRBV5-4 to TRBJ2-2; 9 nucleotides align to TRBD2. CDR1 and CDR2 from the germline V gene are SGHNT and YYREEE (reference sequence). CDR3 length equals 15 residues. Trimming cost V 4 bases and J 1 base; bases outside gene matches: 2. The CDR3 bases are TGTGCCAGCAGCCAGACTAGCGGGAACACCGGGGAGCTGTTTTTT. Its translation is CASSQTSGNTGELFF.

The chain has TRBV6-5 and TRBJ1-3; perhaps TRBD1 as D (5 bases). Germline V lookup: CDR1 MNHEY, CDR2 SVGAGI. The CDR3 runs 15 residues. Between the trimmed V and J ends, which lost 10 bases and 2 bases, there was a span of 18 bases. The CDR3 DNA reads TGTGCCACCGCGATCCATCAGGGCCCTGGAAACACCATATATTTT. Its protein product is CATAIHQGPGNTIYF.

V and J are TRBV11-2 and TRBJ1-1, with D unclear. Germline V gene lookup returns CDR1 SGHAT and CDR2 FQNNGV. V lost 5 bases, J lost 2 bases, and 27 bases lay in between. The length of the CDR3 is 19 residues. In nucleotides, the CDR3 is TGTGCCAGCAGCCGCTATCAACCTTGGGGAGTTATAGTTAACACTGAAGCTTTCTTT. Its translation: CASSRYQPWGVIVNTEAFF.

This rearrangement joins TRBV5-8 to TRBJ2-5, with D perhaps TRBD1 (6 bases). Trimming shortened V by 6 bases and J by 1 base, and 13 bases separated the two germline ends. The CDR3 has 14 residues. Germline V CDR1 and CDR2: SGHTS, YDEGEE. CDR3 DNA: TGTGCCAGCAAGCGGCACAGGGCCCAAGAGACCCAGTACTTC. Residues: CASKRHRAQETQYF.